The 27 T cell receptor beta chains presented below share a single source sample, sequenced in a study of blood T cell repertoires in COVID-19. Measured with immunoSEQ multiplex PCR; TCRdb has only the in-frame clones, and not every one. The sample contains more than 85,000 clones, over 65% of which appear only once. Sequenced material: peripheral blood. These receptors were collected from a human donor in a cohort sampled during active COVID-19.

This clone was counted a single time. This chain connects TRBV9 to TRBJ1-2; 7 bases match TRBD1. The CDR3 sequence is 16 residues long. The germline gives CDR1 SGDLS, CDR2 YYNGEE. After removal of 4 bases from V and 0 bases from J, the junction contained 9 bases not matched to a gene. The DNA for the CDR3 is TGTGCCAGCAGCACGGGGGGGACAGCCACTAACTATGGCTACACCTTC. It translates to CASSTGGTATNYGYTF.

CDR3: CASSTMGATDTQYF. The CDR3 coding sequence is TGTGCCAGCAGCACCATGGGGGCAACAGATACGCAGTATTTT. The chain uses TRBV7-2 and TRBJ2-3; weak D call: TRBD1 (6 bases). The CDR3 length is 14 residues. V lost 5 bases to trimming and J lost 3 bases, with 12 bases between them. The germline V gene encodes CDR1 SGHTA and CDR2 FQGNSA.

The V call is TRBV5-4, the J call TRBJ2-7, with 8 positions matching TRBD1. This CDR3 is built from 15 residues. Trimming at V came to 4 bases and at J to 2 bases, leaving 8 bases not matched to a gene. CDR1 and CDR2 (germline): SGHNT, YYREEE (reference sequence). CDR3 region: CASSARQGYPYEQYF. Here the CDR3 DNA reads TGTGCCAGCAGCGCCAGACAGGGGTATCCCTACGAGCAGTACTTC.

This clone was seen ten or more times. V gene TRBV4-3 combines with J gene TRBJ1-1; possible D gene TRBD1, 5 bases. The length of the CDR3 is 16 residues. The V gene lost 0 bases and the J gene lost 0 bases, with 11 bases spanning the gap. Germline CDR1 LGHNA, CDR2 YSLEER. CDR3 residues: CASSQDLDNVNTEAFF. The CDR3 DNA sequence: TGCGCCAGCAGCCAAGACCTGGACAATGTGAACACTGAAGCTTTCTTT.

V usage is TRBV10-3 and J usage is TRBJ2-3; 9 nucleotides match TRBD1. Germline assignment: CDR1 ENHRY and CDR2 SYGVKD. J lost 2 bases, V lost 6 bases, and 9 bases had no gene match. CDR3 size: 16 residues. The CDR3 protein is CAISRQGEGSTDTQYF. CDR3 DNA: TGTGCCATCAGCAGACAGGGGGAGGGTTCCACAGATACGCAGTATTTT.

This clone was detected a few times. The chain is built from TRBV3-1 (or the pseudogene TRBV3-2) and TRBJ1-5; TRBD1 matches at 9 bases. There are 15 residues in the CDR3. J gave up 3 bases and V 4 bases, and 4 bases lay outside the gene matches. The germline V gene has CDR1 LGHDT and CDR2 YNNKEL (reference sequence). The CDR3 bases are TGTGCCAGCAGCCCGGACAGGGGTAACAATCAGCCCCAGCATTTT. This translates into CASSPDRGNNQPQHF.

Worth noting for this clone: This same CDR3 is encoded by further DNA sequences in the sample. This chain joins TRBV18 and TRBJ2-1, with 8 bases fitting TRBD1. Trimming removed 3 bases from V and 0 bases from J; junction bases left unmatched: 1. The CDR3 extends over 15 amino acids. From germline, CDR1 is KGHSH and CDR2 LQKENI. As DNA, the CDR3 is TGTGCCAGCTCACCCGGACAGGGCTCCTACAATGAGCAGTTCTTC. This translates into CASSPGQGSYNEQFF.

This clone appeared once. The chain is built from TRBV5-1 and TRBJ2-3, with no clear D. V was clipped by 0 bases and J by 2 bases, with 10 bases between them. CDR1 and CDR2 from the germline V gene are SGHRS and YFSETQ. This CDR3 is 15 amino acids long. In DNA form, the CDR3 reads TGCGCCAGCAGCTTGGACCGCCAGGACACAGATACGCAGTATTTT. This codes for CASSLDRQDTDTQYF.

This rearrangement joins TRBV18 to TRBJ2-7, with D perhaps matching TRBD2 (5 bases). Germline V gene lookup returns CDR1 KGHSH and CDR2 LQKENI. CDR3 length equals 13 residues. V was pared by 4 bases and J by 0 bases, with 7 bases between. DNA of the CDR3: TGTGCCAGCTCACGCGGACTCTCCTACGAGCAGTACTTC. It translates to CASSRGLSYEQYF.

The chain links TRBV29-1 to TRBJ1-1; 7 nucleotides agree with TRBD1. The V gene end was trimmed by 7 bases and the J gene end by 6 bases; junction bases not matched to a gene: 8. The CDR3 sequence is 12 residues long. CDR1 SQVTM and CDR2 ANQGSEA come from the germline V gene. In DNA, the CDR3 is TGCAGCGCCACCCGGCAGGGGGCTGAAGCTTTCTTT. It is translated as CSATRQGAEAFF.

The V call is TRBV6-2 or TRBV6-3, the J call TRBJ1-1, with D possibly TRBD1 on 6 matching bases. Germline V lookup: CDR1 MNHEY, CDR2 SVGEGT. The germline V and J ends were trimmed by 6 bases and 6 bases, with 20 bases remaining between them. The CDR3 length is 15 residues. This CDR3 is CASSPLWGGASEAFF. The CDR3, as DNA: TGTGCCAGCAGCCCTCTATGGGGGGGGGCATCTGAAGCTTTCTTT.

The chain carries TRBV11-2 and TRBJ1-4; 10 nucleotides line up with TRBD1. This CDR3 comprises 18 residues. The V gene's germline CDR1 is SGHAT and CDR2 FQNNGV. Trimming took 5 bases from V and 7 from J; bases not matched to a gene: 16. The CDR3 DNA reads TGTGCCAGCAGCGGACCGGGACAGGGGCTGCGAGGTACTGAAAAACTGTTTTTT. Protein sequence: CASSGPGQGLRGTEKLFF.

This clone occurred a few times. V gene TRBV6-2 or TRBV6-3 combines with J gene TRBJ2-7; 8 nucleotides match TRBD1. J was trimmed by 3 bases and V by 5 bases; bases with no gene match: 6. This CDR3 region has 14 residues. CDR1 and CDR2 (germline): MNHEY, SVGEGT. The chain's CDR3 is CASSRGGQGYEQYF. CDR3 sequence (DNA): TGTGCCAGCAGTAGAGGAGGACAGGGCTACGAGCAGTACTTC.

The J gene is TRBJ1-5, the V gene TRBV19; D gene uncertain. Trimming cost V 9 bases and J 0 bases, with 12 bases left between them. CDR1 is LNHDA and CDR2 is SQIVND in the germline V gene (reference sequence). This CDR3 contains 14 residues. In DNA, the CDR3 is TGTGCCAGCCACCCGGAGCATAGCAATCAGCCCCAGCATTTT. Protein: CASHPEHSNQPQHF.

The chain couples TRBV7-6 to TRBJ1-1, with D possibly matching TRBD1 (5 bases). The CDR3 consists of 17 residues. V lost 1 base to trimming and J lost 0 bases, with 15 bases between them. CDR1 is SGHVS, CDR2 FNYEAQ, per germline. The CDR3 DNA reads TGTGCCAGCAGCTTAGGGGGTTCAGGGTACATGAACACTGAAGCTTTCTTT. It yields the protein CASSLGGSGYMNTEAFF.

The V and J genes are TRBV20-1 and TRBJ1-2; D unclear. The germline V and J ends were trimmed by 3 bases and 5 bases, with 16 bases remaining between them. Germline values: CDR1 DFQATT, CDR2 SNEGSKA (reference sequence). CDR3 size: 14 residues. The CDR3 coding sequence is TGCAGTGCTAGTCCTAAGGCCCAGGCGTATGGCTACACCTTC. Amino acids: CSASPKAQAYGYTF.

The chain is built from TRBV28 and TRBJ2-1, with 15 nucleotides matching TRBD2. The CDR3 runs to 17 residues. Trimming took 8 bases from V and 0 from J; bases not matched to a gene: 5. Germline CDR1 MDHEN, CDR2 SYDVKM. The CDR3 region has the DNA TGTGCCAGCCGGACTAGCGGGGGGGGGAGCTCCTACAATGAGCAGTTCTTC. Translation: CASRTSGGGSSYNEQFF.

This clone has more than one count but fewer than ten. The J gene is TRBJ2-7, the V gene TRBV19; TRBD1 matches 9 bases. There are 15 residues in the CDR3. Trimming removed 1 base from V and 2 bases from J; junction bases left unmatched: 3. Germline V CDR1 and CDR2: LNHDA, SQIVND (reference sequence). CDR3 protein: CASSIAQGAPYEQYF. The CDR3 region has the DNA TGTGCCAGTAGTATAGCACAGGGGGCTCCCTACGAGCAGTACTTC.

V usage is TRBV11-2 and J usage is TRBJ2-7, with 8 positions matching TRBD2. This CDR3 region has 15 residues. The V gene end was trimmed by 5 bases and the J gene end by 5 bases; junction bases not matched to a gene: 11. CDR1 SGHAT and CDR2 FQNNGV come from the germline V gene. The CDR3 coding sequence is TGTGCCAGCAGCGAAGAACGACTAGCGAACCACGAGCAGTACTTC. It is translated as CASSEERLANHEQYF.

V and J are TRBV3-1 (or the pseudogene TRBV3-2) and TRBJ2-5, with 11 nucleotides matching TRBD2. J was trimmed by 1 base and V by 2 bases; bases with no gene match: 9. CDR1 and CDR2 from the germline V gene are LGHDT and YNNKEL (reference sequence). The CDR3 consists of 18 residues. Here the CDR3 reads CASSQPLLAGGRQETQYF. The CDR3 DNA is TGTGCCAGCAGCCAACCTTTGCTAGCGGGGGGCCGCCAAGAGACCCAGTACTTC.

The V call is TRBV29-1, the J call TRBJ2-5; the match to TRBD1 covers 7 bases. The CDR3 contains 15 residues. V lost 3 bases, J lost 4 bases, and 11 bases stayed unmatched. The germline CDR1 and CDR2 sequences are SQVTM and ANQGSEA. Here the CDR3 reads CSVDPKNRGRETQYF. The CDR3 DNA is TGCAGCGTTGACCCTAAAAATAGGGGGCGAGAGACCCAGTACTTC.

This clone was seen just once. The gene calls are TRBV19 and TRBJ2-5; 7 nucleotides line up with TRBD1. The CDR3 contains 14 residues. Looked up from germline, CDR1 is LNHDA and CDR2 is SQIVND (reference sequence). Trimming removed 2 bases from V and 1 base from J; junction bases left unmatched: 1. This chain's CDR3 is CASSITGVQETQYF. CDR3 nucleotides: TGTGCCAGTAGTATAACAGGGGTCCAAGAGACCCAGTACTTC.

CDR3 DNA: TGCGCCAGCAGCTTAATGGGGACTAGCGGGGGGAATATTTACAATGAGCAGTTCTTC. Protein product: CASSLMGTSGGNIYNEQFF. J is TRBJ2-1 and V is TRBV4-1; 15 bases align to TRBD2. V was clipped by 5 bases and J by 4 bases; unmatched bases: 12. Germline loops: CDR1 MGHRA, CDR2 YSYEKL. This CDR3 has 19 amino acids.

In its sample, this clone was seen a few times. The genes are TRBV4-1 and TRBJ2-5; the D gene is possibly TRBD2 (6 bases). CDR3 length equals 15 residues. Trimming shortened V by 4 bases and J by 5 bases, and 17 bases separated the two germline ends. CDR1 is MGHRA and CDR2 is YSYEKL in the germline V gene. The CDR3 region is CASSPRSGSGETQYF. CDR3 DNA sequence: TGCGCCAGCAGCCCACGTAGCGGCAGTGGGGAGACCCAGTACTTC.

The chain carries TRBV5-4 and TRBJ1-4; 11 nucleotides align to TRBD1. The CDR3 is 15 residues long. The germline CDR1 and CDR2 sequences are SGHNT and YYREEE (reference sequence). V was clipped by 4 bases and J by 7 bases; unmatched bases: 6. CDR3 nucleotide sequence: TGTGCCAGCAGCCCCGGACAGGGGGCGAGTGAAAAACTGTTTTTT. Protein sequence: CASSPGQGASEKLFF.

This sequence joins TRBV9 and TRBJ1-6; D is unclear. This CDR3 has 16 residues. In germline, CDR1 is SGDLS, CDR2 YYNGEE. The V end lost 0 bases, the J end lost 3 bases, and 10 bases lay between the germline ends. The CDR3 spells CASSVGRGSYNSPLHF. CDR3 coding DNA: TGTGCCAGCAGCGTAGGGAGAGGTAGCTATAATTCACCCCTCCACTTT.

The rearrangement joins TRBV12-5 to TRBJ2-2; possibly TRBD1 for D (6 bases). CDR1 and CDR2 from the germline V gene are LGHNT and FRNRAP. Trimming took 2 bases from V and 4 from J, leaving 11 bases between them. The CDR3 runs to 15 residues. The CDR3 is CASGLTYRATGELFF. The CDR3 DNA reads TGTGCTAGTGGTTTGACCTACAGGGCCACCGGGGAGCTGTTTTTT.